Following are 5 T cell receptor beta chains from one sample sequenced in a study of PD-1 blockade in classical Hodgkin lymphoma. The time point is: cycle 4 day 1 (C4D1), after more than five weeks of nivolumab. Brentuximab vedotin exposure varied, and every patient relapsed after autologous stem cell transplantation. Assay: immunoSEQ multiplex PCR; the TCRdb copy retains only in-frame clones and omits some. The table shows over 50,000 clones, with around 86% occurring only once. Here the sequenced sample was peripheral blood mononuclear cells (PBMCs), taken before the fourth cycle of nivolumab. The origin of the receptors is a human donor with classical Hodgkin lymphoma.

As regards this clone: A much more abundant neighbour one base away suggests this may be a read error. The CDR3 spells CASTGQGAEQYF. The CDR3 DNA reads TGTGCCAGCACCGGACAGGGGGCCGAGCAGTACTTC. The V call is TRBV28, the J call TRBJ2-7; 11 nucleotides line up with TRBD1. The germline V gene has CDR1 MDHEN and CDR2 SYDVKM. Trimming at V came to 7 bases and at J to 6 bases, leaving 2 bases not matched to a gene. This CDR3 has 12 residues.

The CDR3, as DNA: TGCGCCAGCAGCCAAGAACCCACAGGGAATTCTGGAAACACCATATATTTT. The encoded protein is CASSQEPTGNSGNTIYF. The rearrangement joins TRBV4-1 to TRBJ1-3, with TRBD1 as a possible D gene (6 bases). The CDR3 has 17 amino acids. Germline values: CDR1 MGHRA, CDR2 YSYEKL. V gave up 0 bases and J gave up 1 base, with 13 bases separating them.

V and J are TRBV7-9 and TRBJ2-7; D may match TRBD1 or TRBD2 (5 bases each). The CDR3 covers 14 residues. CDR1 is SEHNR, CDR2 FQNEAQ, per germline (reference sequence). The V end lost 3 bases, the J end lost 5 bases, and 14 bases lay between the germline ends. CDR3 protein: CASSFGGEAHEQYF. In DNA, the CDR3 is TGTGCCAGCAGCTTTGGGGGAGAGGCCCACGAGCAGTACTTC.

The chain has TRBV6-5 and TRBJ1-4, with D unclear. V was trimmed by 6 bases and J by 2 bases, leaving 10 bases between them. There are 14 residues in the CDR3. CDR1 and CDR2 from the germline V gene are MNHEY and SVGAGI. The CDR3 DNA reads TGTGCCAGCAGCCAGCAGAGGACTAATGAAAAACTGTTTTTT. This gives the protein CASSQQRTNEKLFF.

This chain uses TRBV5-1 with TRBJ2-1; D call uncertain. Trimming shortened V by 4 bases and J by 5 bases, and 7 bases separated the two germline ends. The CDR3 sequence is 12 residues long. Looked up from germline, CDR1 is SGHRS and CDR2 is YFSETQ. The CDR3 sequence is CASSGVHNEQFF. In DNA form, the CDR3 reads TGCGCCAGCAGCGGGGTGCACAATGAGCAGTTCTTC.